This T cell receptor (beta chain) was sequenced for a study of identical twins. Template switching added a universal primer site, and cDNA bore unique molecular identifiers. TCRdb recomputed calls from the 5' RACE reads with MiXCR, one row per CDR3 protein. The top ten hold just over 5% of the sample, which has approximately 210,000 distinct CDR3 sequences, around a tenth seen once. Study observations and caveats: Reduced insertions were recorded for abundant cord blood beta clonotypes, with no such pattern in memory repertoires.

Details on this clonotype: Its cognate antigen is unknown.

There are 15 residues in the CDR3. Trimming took 0 bases from V and 0 from J, leaving 10 bases between them. Germline V gene lookup returns CDR1 DFQATT and CDR2 SNEGSKA (reference sequence). Sequencing was performed on memory (CD45RO+) T cells sorted from blood. This chain links TRBV20-1 with TRBJ2-3, with D perhaps matching TRBD2 (5 bases). The sequence came from a woman between 18 and 30 years old in good health. The CDR3 spells CSARDWLASTDTQYF. The CDR3 nucleotides are TGCAGTGCTAGAGATTGGCTAGCTAGCACAGATACGCAGTATTTT.